This T cell receptor (beta chain) originates from a study of CD8+ T cells in alopecia areata. This clone was counted only a few times. The sequencing template was cDNA reverse transcribed from extracted RNA. Assay used: immunoSEQ multiplex PCR; TCRdb lists only in-frame clones, some missing. The repertoire holds approximately 120,000 clones, with around 50% as singletons. This sequence originates from a human donor with alopecia areata. The sample was NKG2D-low CD8+ T cells sorted from blood.

CDR3 DNA: TGCAGCGCAGAGCCAGGGGGAGGGACTGAAGCTTTCTTT. Encoded protein: CSAEPGGGTEAFF. The chain links TRBV29-1 to TRBJ1-1, with 7 bases aligning to TRBD1. Trimming removed 7 bases from V and 5 bases from J; junction bases left unmatched: 10. This CDR3 is 13 amino acids long. The germline V gene encodes CDR1 SQVTM and CDR2 ANQGSEA.